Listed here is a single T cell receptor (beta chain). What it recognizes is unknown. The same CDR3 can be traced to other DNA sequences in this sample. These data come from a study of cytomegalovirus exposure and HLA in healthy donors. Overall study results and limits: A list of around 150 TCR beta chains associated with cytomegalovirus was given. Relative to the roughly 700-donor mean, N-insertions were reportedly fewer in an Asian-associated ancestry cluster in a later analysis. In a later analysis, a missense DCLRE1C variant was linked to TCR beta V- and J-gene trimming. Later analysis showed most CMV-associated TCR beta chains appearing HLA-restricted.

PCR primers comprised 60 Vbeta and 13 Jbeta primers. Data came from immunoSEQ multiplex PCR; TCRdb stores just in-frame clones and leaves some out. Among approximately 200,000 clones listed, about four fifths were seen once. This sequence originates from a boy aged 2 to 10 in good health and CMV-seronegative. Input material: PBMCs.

This chain's CDR3 is CSARGYTQYF. The DNA for the CDR3 is TGCAGTGCTCGCGGATATACGCAGTATTTT. J is TRBJ2-3 and V is TRBV20-1; D not resolved. The V and J ends lost 5 bases and 7 bases respectively, with 7 bases between them. The CDR3 loop spans 10 amino acids. Germline CDR1 and CDR2: DFQATT and SNEGSKA (reference sequence).